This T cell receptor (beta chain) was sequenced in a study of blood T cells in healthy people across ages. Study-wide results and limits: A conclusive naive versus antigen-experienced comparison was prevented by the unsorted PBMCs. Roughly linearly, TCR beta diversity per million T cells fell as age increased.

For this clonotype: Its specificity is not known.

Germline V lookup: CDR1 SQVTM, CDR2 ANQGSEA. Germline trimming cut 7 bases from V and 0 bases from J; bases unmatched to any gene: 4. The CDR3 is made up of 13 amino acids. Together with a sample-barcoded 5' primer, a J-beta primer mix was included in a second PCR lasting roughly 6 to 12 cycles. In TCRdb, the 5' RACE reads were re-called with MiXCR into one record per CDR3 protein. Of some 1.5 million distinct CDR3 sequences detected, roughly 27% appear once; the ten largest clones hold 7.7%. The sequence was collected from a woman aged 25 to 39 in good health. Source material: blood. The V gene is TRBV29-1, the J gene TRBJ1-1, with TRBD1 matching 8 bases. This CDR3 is CSGRTGLNTEAFF. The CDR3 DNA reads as TGCAGCGGACGGACAGGGTTGAACACTGAAGCTTTCTTT. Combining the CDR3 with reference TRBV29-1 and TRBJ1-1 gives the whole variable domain SAVISQKPSRDICQRGTSLTIQCQVDSQVTMMFWYRQQPGQSLTLIATANQGSEATYESGFVIDKFPISRPNLTFSTLTVSNMSPEDSSIYLCSGRTGLNTEAFFGQGTRLTVV.